These 2 T cell receptor beta chains came from one sample sequenced in a study of response to subunit inactivated influenza vaccine (dated by TCRdb to 2017 to 2018). The library was made by RT-PCR. TCRdb names Illumina HiSeq 2500 as the instrument used. In-frame beta chains were kept once TCRdb had trimmed the public reads at Q25 with fastp and called clones with MiXCR. Each entry merges the rows of one CDR3 protein and shows their most common DNA and genes. Here the sample has about 570,000 distinct CDR3 sequences; roughly 12% occur a single time. Roughly 10% of the sample lies in the top ten. This material consisted of PBMCs from blood, taken on the day of vaccination. Source of these receptors: a man aged 45-65 years who received an inactivated influenza vaccine. Donor details come from another sample of the same person, matched by shared clones.

The gene calls are TRBV5-1 and TRBJ1-5, with a possible D match to TRBD1 (5 bases). This CDR3 is built from 15 residues. Germline V gives CDR1 SGHRS, CDR2 YFSETQ. Trimming removed 0 bases from V and 4 bases from J, with 11 bases in between. The CDR3, as DNA: TGCGCCAGCAGCTTGGGAGGGGCGCGGAATCAGCCCCAGCATTTT. This gives the protein CASSLGGARNQPQHF. Full variable domain (remainder filled in from reference TRBV5-1 and TRBJ1-5): KAGVTQTPRYLIKTRGQQVTLSCSPISGHRSVSWYQQTPGQGLQFLFEYFSETQRNKGNFPGRFSGRQFSNSRSEMNVSTLELGDSALYLCASSLGGARNQPQHFGDGTRLSIL.

The chain combines TRBV5-1 with TRBJ1-4; the D gene is possibly TRBD1 (6 bases). CDR3 length: 16 residues. From germline, CDR1 is SGHRS and CDR2 YFSETQ. Trimming removed 3 bases from V and 0 bases from J, with 12 bases in between. In nucleotides, the CDR3 is TGCGCCAGCAGCTCTCAGGGGCGTACAACTAATGAAAAACTGTTTTTT. Translated: CASSSQGRTTNEKLFF.